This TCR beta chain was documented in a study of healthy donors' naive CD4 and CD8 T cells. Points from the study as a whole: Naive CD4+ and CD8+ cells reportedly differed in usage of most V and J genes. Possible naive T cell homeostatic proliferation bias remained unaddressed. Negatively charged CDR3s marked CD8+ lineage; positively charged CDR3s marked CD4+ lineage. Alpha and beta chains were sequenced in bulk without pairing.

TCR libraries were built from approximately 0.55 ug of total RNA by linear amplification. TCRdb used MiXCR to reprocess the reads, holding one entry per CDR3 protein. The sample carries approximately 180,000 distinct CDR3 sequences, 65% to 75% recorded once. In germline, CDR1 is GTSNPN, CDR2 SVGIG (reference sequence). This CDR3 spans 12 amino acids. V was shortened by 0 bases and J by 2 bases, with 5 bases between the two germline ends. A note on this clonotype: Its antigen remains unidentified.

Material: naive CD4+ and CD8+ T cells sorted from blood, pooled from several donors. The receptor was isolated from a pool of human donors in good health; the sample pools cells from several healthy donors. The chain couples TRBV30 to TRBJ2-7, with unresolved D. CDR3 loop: CAWSVGTYEQYF. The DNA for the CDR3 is TGTGCCTGGAGTGTCGGTACCTACGAGCAGTACTTC.